The entry below gives a single TCR beta chain sequence along with its context. Assay used: immunoSEQ multiplex PCR; TCRdb lists only in-frame clones, some missing. The top ten clones hold approximately 4.1% of a sample with more than 200,000 clones, more than 85% of them seen once. This sample stems from a study of blood T cell repertoires in COVID-19. Between the trimmed V and J ends, which lost 4 bases and 3 bases, there was a span of 19 bases. The CDR3 spans 16 residues. Germline assignment: CDR1 SGHKS and CDR2 YYEKEE (reference sequence). The source material was PBMCs or T cells enriched from blood (not recorded which). V is TRBV5-5 and J is TRBJ1-2; the D is unclear. This sequence was found in a woman aged 25 to 39 who had recovered from COVID-19. DNA of the CDR3: TGTGCCAGCAGCCCCGGATTCGGGAGGATTTACTATGGCTACACCTTC. Protein: CASSPGFGRIYYGYTF.